Shown below are 21 T cell receptor beta chains from a single sample sequenced in a study of shared clonotypes between healthy human individuals. Method: immunoSEQ multiplex PCR; TCRdb's copy keeps in-frame clones and lacks some. The sample carries around 2,000,000 clones, 95% recorded once. The sequenced sample consisted of naive CD4+ T cells sorted from blood. Subset defined: CD45RA+ positively selected. Receptors were obtained from a man between 18 and 29 years old in good health.

The rearrangement uses TRBV29-1 and TRBJ2-1; perhaps TRBD2 as D (6 bases). CDR3 length: 13 amino acids. Trimming shortened V by 6 bases and J by 10 bases, and 19 bases separated the two germline ends. Germline V gene sequence: CDR1 SQVTM, CDR2 ANQGSEA. The CDR3 is CSVRATSDGEQFF. CDR3 DNA: TGCAGCGTCCGGGCGACTAGTGATGGGGAGCAGTTCTTC.

The chain recombines TRBV20-1 with TRBJ2-1; D might be TRBD1 or TRBD2, each matching 5 bases. V was cut by 8 bases and J by 10 bases, with 15 bases left in between. Germline CDR1 and CDR2: DFQATT and SNEGSKA (reference sequence). The CDR3 consists of 11 residues. CDR3 sequence reads: CSIETRDEQFF. In DNA, the CDR3 is TGCAGTATAGAGACTCGGGACGAGCAGTTCTTC.

V is TRBV7-3 and J is TRBJ2-2, with D possibly called TRBD1 or TRBD2 (5 bases each). Trimming took off 3 bases at V and 5 bases at J, with 13 bases between the two ends. Germline V CDR1 and CDR2: SGHTA, FQGTGA. The CDR3 loop spans 15 amino acids. The CDR3 DNA is TGTGCCAGCAGCTTTCCCGCGAGGGGAACCGGGGAGCTGTTTTTT. This encodes CASSFPARGTGELFF.

The chain links TRBV11-2 to TRBJ2-7, with D unresolved. From germline, CDR1 is SGHAT and CDR2 FQNNGV. Trimming stripped 5 bases from V and 6 bases from J, with 11 bases between. The CDR3 runs 12 residues. As DNA, the CDR3 is TGTGCCAGCAGCCCTCGGGCCGGCGAGCAGTACTTC. Encoded protein: CASSPRAGEQYF.

The chain uses TRBV7-9 and TRBJ2-4; D possibly corresponds to TRBD1 (6 bases). Trimming pared 5 bases from V and 8 bases from J, leaving 13 bases between. The germline CDR1 and CDR2 sequences are SEHNR and FQNEAQ (reference sequence). The CDR3 contains 13 residues. CDR3 sequence (DNA): TGTGCCAGCAGCCTAACAGGGCATGACATTCAGTACTTC. This translates into CASSLTGHDIQYF.

The chain joins TRBV28 to TRBJ1-5; perhaps TRBD1 as D (6 bases). The V gene's germline CDR1 is MDHEN and CDR2 SYDVKM. There are 17 residues in the CDR3. The V end was cut by 6 bases, the J end by 6 bases, with 24 bases between. CDR3 sequence reads: CASSPPLGGRVGQPQHF. The CDR3 DNA follows: TGTGCCAGCAGCCCCCCTCTGGGGGGCCGCGTTGGTCAGCCCCAGCATTTT.

Points on this clone: Other DNA sequences in the same sample also yield this CDR3. This chain joins TRBV11-2 and TRBJ2-3, with a tentative D call TRBD1 (6 bases). The ends were cut back, 1 base at V and 0 bases at J, with 11 bases in the middle. The CDR3 spans 16 residues. Germline assignment: CDR1 SGHAT and CDR2 FQNNGV. The CDR3 DNA sequence: TGTGCCAGCAGCTTAGCCGGGACAACTAGCACAGATACGCAGTATTTT. Protein: CASSLAGTTSTDTQYF.

The chain joins TRBV28 to TRBJ2-7; 8 bases fit TRBD2. V was clipped by 3 bases and J by 1 base; unmatched bases: 14. The V gene's germline CDR1 is MDHEN and CDR2 SYDVKM. The CDR3 totals 18 residues. CDR3 bases: TGTGCCAGCAGTTTCTTCCCCGCCGGGGGGGCCCGATCCTACGAGCAGTACTTC. Translated, it gives CASSFFPAGGARSYEQYF.

V gene TRBV5-4 combines with J gene TRBJ2-5, with D maybe TRBD2 (5 bases). Looked up from germline, CDR1 is SGHNT and CDR2 is YYREEE (reference sequence). This CDR3 has 12 residues. V dropped 4 bases and J dropped 9 bases, with 13 bases sitting between them. The CDR3, as DNA: TGTGCCAGCAGCCTGGACTCTCTTTCCCAGTACTTC. The encoded protein is CASSLDSLSQYF.

The V call is TRBV4-1, the J call TRBJ2-7, with D perhaps TRBD1 (7 bases). V lost 4 bases to trimming and J lost 1 base, with 20 bases between them. The germline CDR1 and CDR2 sequences are MGHRA and YSYEKL. The CDR3 is made up of 17 amino acids. CDR3: CASSPPFQGGLSYEQYF. In DNA, the CDR3 is TGCGCCAGCAGCCCCCCATTTCAGGGGGGCCTTTCCTACGAGCAGTACTTC.

This sequence joins TRBV7-3 and TRBJ2-2; 9 bases are a match to TRBD1. Germline CDR1 and CDR2: SGHTA and FQGTGA. Trimming removed 5 bases from V and 3 bases from J; junction bases left unmatched: 4. CDR3 length equals 15 residues. CDR3 nucleotide sequence: TGTGCCAGCAGCCACGGACAGGGGCACACCGGGGAGCTGTTTTTT. Translated: CASSHGQGHTGELFF.

The chain carries TRBV5-4 and TRBJ2-3, with D uncertain. CDR3 length: 17 residues. Germline lookup yields CDR1 SGHNT and CDR2 YYREEE (reference sequence). Between the trimmed V and J ends, which lost 0 bases and 0 bases, there was a span of 14 bases. The CDR3 sequence: CASSLETKGSSTDTQYF. The CDR3 DNA reads TGTGCCAGCAGCTTGGAAACTAAGGGATCTAGCACAGATACGCAGTATTTT.

This rearrangement joins TRBV10-3 to TRBJ2-7; the D gene is possibly TRBD2 (7 bases). Germline CDR1 ENHRY, CDR2 SYGVKD. The CDR3 spans 13 residues. V was shortened by 8 bases and J by 2 bases, with 13 bases between the two germline ends. This CDR3 is CAIGGAEPYEQYF. In DNA, the CDR3 is TGTGCCATCGGGGGGGCAGAGCCCTACGAGCAGTACTTC.

This chain connects TRBV4-1 to TRBJ1-6; TRBD1 matches at 8 bases. Germline-derived CDR1 and CDR2 are MGHRA and YSYEKL. V lost 4 bases and J lost 10; bases outside the gene matches: 6. The CDR3 extends over 14 amino acids. The CDR3 spells CASSPGQGESPLHF. In DNA, the CDR3 is TGCGCCAGCAGCCCCGGACAGGGAGAATCACCCCTCCACTTT.

The chain couples TRBV6-6 to TRBJ1-6; D is ambiguous. This CDR3 comprises 14 residues. The ends were cut back, 2 bases at V and 7 bases at J, with 9 bases in the middle. CDR1 and CDR2 from the germline V gene are MNHNY and SVGAGI (reference sequence). For the CDR3, the DNA is TGTGCCAGCAGTTACGAACGGGGAAATTCACCCCTCCACTTT. Translation gives CASSYERGNSPLHF.

The chain links TRBV30 to TRBJ1-3; D gene ambiguous. Per the germline V gene, CDR1 is GTSNPN and CDR2 is SVGIG (reference sequence). V was cut by 7 bases and J by 0 bases, with 10 bases left in between. The CDR3 spans 13 residues. CDR3 in amino acids: CASKLGSGNTIYF. In DNA, the CDR3 is TGTGCCTCTAAACTGGGCTCTGGAAACACCATATATTTT.

On this clone itself: The same CDR3 is also encoded by other DNA sequences in this sample. CDR3 protein: CASSEAGFNYGYTF. DNA of the CDR3: TGTGCCAGCAGTGAAGCTGGGTTTAACTATGGCTACACCTTC. J is TRBJ1-2 and V is TRBV6-1; unclear D gene. CDR3 size: 14 residues. Per germline, CDR1 MNHNS and CDR2 SASEGT. Trimming shortened V by 0 bases and J by 1 base, and 6 bases separated the two germline ends.

The chain couples TRBV4-1 to TRBJ2-4, with 13 bases identical to TRBD2. The trim removed 0 bases at V and 0 bases at J, leaving 11 bases unmatched. CDR1 and CDR2 (germline): MGHRA, YSYEKL. CDR3 length: 21 residues. This chain's CDR3 is CASSQDPGLAGWGLAKNIQYF. CDR3 in DNA: TGCGCCAGCAGCCAAGATCCGGGACTAGCGGGATGGGGGTTAGCCAAAAACATTCAGTACTTC.

This clone appeared a single time. The chain joins TRBV4-1 to TRBJ1-2, with D hard to call. There are 15 residues in the CDR3. V was cut by 2 bases and J by 7 bases, with 17 bases left in between. The germline CDR1 and CDR2 sequences are MGHRA and YSYEKL. The DNA of the CDR3 is TGCGCCAGCAGCCAAAGTGTCATAAAGGGAGTTGGCTACACCTTC. Translating it yields CASSQSVIKGVGYTF.

The chain has TRBV7-6 and TRBJ2-7; D may be TRBD2 (6 bases). V dropped 4 bases and J dropped 2 bases, with 9 bases sitting between them. Germline CDR1 reads SGHVS; CDR2 reads FNYEAQ. The CDR3 has 13 amino acids. In DNA, the CDR3 is TGTGCCAGCAGCTCCGGGGGTCCCTACGAGCAGTACTTC. Translation: CASSSGGPYEQYF.

This chain connects TRBV28 to TRBJ1-3; D is perhaps TRBD1 (6 bases). The CDR3 spans 15 residues. Germline V gene data show CDR1 as MDHEN and CDR2 as SYDVKM. Trimming pared 7 bases from V and 0 bases from J, leaving 13 bases between. In DNA, the CDR3 is TGTGCCAGCACGACAGGACTGAGCTCTGGAAACACCATATATTTT. Translation: CASTTGLSSGNTIYF.